Below are 6 T cell receptor beta chains sequenced from a single sample in a study of OX40 agonist ivuxolimab in advanced cancers. TCRdb's copy holds only in-frame clones and misses some; the assay was immunoSEQ multiplex PCR. There are about 43,000 clones in the sample; around 85% occur only once, and 30% to 35% lies in the top ten. Sequenced here: CD4+ or CD8+ T cells sorted from blood, sampled in a trial of the OX40 agonist ivuxolimab. These receptors all come from an adult with an advanced solid tumor such as melanoma, head and neck, liver or kidney cancer.

The rearrangement links TRBV27 to TRBJ1-2; maybe TRBD1 (6 bases). The germline V gene encodes CDR1 MNHEY and CDR2 SMNVEV (reference sequence). The germline V and J ends were trimmed by 6 bases and 4 bases, with 15 bases remaining between them. CDR3 length: 14 amino acids. The CDR3 is CASSPQDSLYGYTF. CDR3 nucleotides: TGTGCCAGCAGCCCCCAGGACAGCCTCTATGGCTACACCTTC.

This clone has only a few counts. This chain connects TRBV5-4 to TRBJ2-1; perhaps D is TRBD1 or TRBD2 (5 bases each). Germline V gene lookup returns CDR1 SGHNT and CDR2 YYREEE (reference sequence). The CDR3 has 16 residues. The V gene lost 2 bases and the J gene lost 2 bases, with 14 bases spanning the gap. CDR3 sequence: CASSLSAGATYNEQFF. The CDR3 region has the DNA TGTGCCAGCAGCTTATCCGCCGGGGCTACCTACAATGAGCAGTTCTTC.

CDR3 amino acids: CSVETGSSYNEQFF. The CDR3, as DNA: TGCAGCGTGGAAACAGGGAGCTCCTACAATGAGCAGTTCTTC. The V call is TRBV29-1, the J call TRBJ2-1; a weak D match, TRBD1 (6 bases). Germline CDR1 SQVTM, CDR2 ANQGSEA. V was cut by 6 bases and J by 0 bases, with 12 bases left in between. This CDR3 comprises 14 residues.

The chain's CDR3 is CASSLGQGLYGYTF. Here the CDR3 DNA reads TGTGCCAGCAGCTTAGGTCAGGGACTCTATGGCTACACCTTC. J is TRBJ1-2 and V is TRBV7-2, with a weak D call TRBD1 (5 bases). V lost 1 base and J 4 bases, leaving 10 bases between the germline ends. Per the germline V gene, CDR1 is SGHTA and CDR2 is FQGNSA. The CDR3 has 14 amino acids.

This chain links TRBV6-5 with TRBJ2-3; the D call may be TRBD1 or TRBD2 (5 bases each). Germline CDR1 is MNHEY and CDR2 is SVGAGI. There are 16 residues in the CDR3. The V end was cut by 2 bases, the J end by 0 bases, with 12 bases between. The CDR3 spells CASSYEGWGSTDTQYF. In DNA, the CDR3 is TGTGCCAGCAGTTACGAAGGTTGGGGGAGCACAGATACGCAGTATTTT.

The V gene is TRBV11-1, the J gene TRBJ2-4, with a weak D call TRBD2 (5 bases). Trimming left V 2 bases short and J 0 bases short, with 8 bases between. The germline gives CDR1 SGHAT, CDR2 FQDESV (reference sequence). CDR3 length equals 15 residues. The DNA of the CDR3 is TGTGCCAGCAGCTTAAGGGAGACAGCCAAAAACATTCAGTACTTC. The encoded protein is CASSLRETAKNIQYF.